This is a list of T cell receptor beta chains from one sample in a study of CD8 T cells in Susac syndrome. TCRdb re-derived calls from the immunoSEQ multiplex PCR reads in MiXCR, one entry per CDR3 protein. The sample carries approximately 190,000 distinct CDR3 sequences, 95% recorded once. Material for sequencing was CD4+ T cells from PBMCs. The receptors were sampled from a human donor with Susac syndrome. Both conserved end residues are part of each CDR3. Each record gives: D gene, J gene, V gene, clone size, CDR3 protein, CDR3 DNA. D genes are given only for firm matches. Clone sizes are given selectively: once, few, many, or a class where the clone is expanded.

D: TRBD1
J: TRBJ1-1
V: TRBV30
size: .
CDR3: CAWSQGAAEAFF
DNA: TGTGCCTGGAGCCAGGGGGCTGCTGAAGCTTTCTTT

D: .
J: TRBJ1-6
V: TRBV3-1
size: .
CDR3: CASSTPGTYNSPLHF
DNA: TGTGCCAGCAGCACCCCGGGGACCTATAATTCACCCCTCCACTTT

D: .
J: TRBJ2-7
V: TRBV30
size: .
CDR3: CAWQGPLEGTQYF
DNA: TGTGCCTGGCAGGGACCCCTGGAGGGGACGCAGTACTTC

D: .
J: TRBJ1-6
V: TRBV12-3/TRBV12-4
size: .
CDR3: CASSHRVNSYNSPLHF
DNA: TGTGCCAGCAGCCACAGGGTAAACTCCTATAATTCACCCCTCCACTTT

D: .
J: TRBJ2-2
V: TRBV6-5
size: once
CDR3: CASSYWLVGIDTGELFF
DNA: TGTGCCAGCAGTTATTGGTTGGTAGGGATCGACACCGGGGAGCTGTTTTTT

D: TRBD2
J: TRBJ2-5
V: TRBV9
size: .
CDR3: CASSVGPGTSPNQETQYF
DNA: TGTGCCAGCAGCGTCGGACCCGGGACTAGCCCCAACCAAGAGACCCAGTACTTC

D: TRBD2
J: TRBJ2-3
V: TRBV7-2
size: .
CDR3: CASSKGTSGGALDTQYF
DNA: TGTGCCAGCAGCAAAGGGACTAGCGGGGGGGCCCTAGATACGCAGTATTTT

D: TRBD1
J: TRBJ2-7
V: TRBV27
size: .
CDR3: CASSLRTGLNMLQYF
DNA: TGTGCCAGCAGTCTGAGGACAGGGTTGAATATGCTGCAGTACTTC

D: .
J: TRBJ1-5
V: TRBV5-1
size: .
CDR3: CASSLVPGPNSNQPQHF
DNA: TGCGCCAGCAGCTTGGTCCCGGGACCAAATAGCAATCAGCCCCAGCATTTT

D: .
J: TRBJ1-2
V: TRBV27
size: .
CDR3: CATGHRRGYTF
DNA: TGTGCCACCGGCCACCGGCGGGGCTACACCTTC

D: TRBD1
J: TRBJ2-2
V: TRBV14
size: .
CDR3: CASSRPGQGVTGELFF
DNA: TGTGCCAGCAGCCGACCGGGACAGGGGGTCACCGGGGAGCTGTTTTTT

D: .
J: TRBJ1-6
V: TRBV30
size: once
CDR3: CAWIRDTGSYNSPLHF
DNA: TGTGCCTGGATACGGGACACCGGCTCCTATAATTCACCCCTCCACTTT

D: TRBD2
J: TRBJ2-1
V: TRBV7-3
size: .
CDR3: CASSLVAGGSEQFF
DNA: TGTGCCAGCAGCTTAGTAGCGGGGGGCAGTGAGCAGTTCTTC

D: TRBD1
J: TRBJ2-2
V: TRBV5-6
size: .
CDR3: CASSFGDRVAGELFF
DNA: TGTGCCAGCAGCTTCGGGGACAGGGTGGCCGGGGAGCTGTTTTTT

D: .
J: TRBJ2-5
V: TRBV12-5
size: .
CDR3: CASGLGRGTQETQYF
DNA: TGTGCTAGTGGTTTGGGGAGGGGGACCCAAGAGACCCAGTACTTC

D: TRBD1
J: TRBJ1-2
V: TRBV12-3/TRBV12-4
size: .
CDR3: CASSGRDSRRGYTF
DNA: TGTGCCAGCAGCGGACGGGACAGCCGCCGGGGCTACACCTTC

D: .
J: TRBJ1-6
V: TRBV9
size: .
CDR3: CASSVGEGGSPLHF
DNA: TGTGCCAGCAGCGTAGGGGAGGGCGGCTCACCCCTCCACTTT

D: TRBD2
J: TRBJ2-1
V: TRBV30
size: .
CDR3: CAYQPSGEYEQFF
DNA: TGTGCCTACCAGCCTAGCGGGGAGTATGAGCAGTTCTTC

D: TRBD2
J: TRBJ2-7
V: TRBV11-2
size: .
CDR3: CASSSGTSGSQQYF
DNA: TGTGCCAGCAGCTCTGGGACTAGCGGAAGTCAGCAGTACTTC

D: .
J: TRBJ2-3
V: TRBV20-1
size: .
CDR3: CSVRVVSTDTQYF
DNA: TGCAGTGTCCGGGTTGTAAGCACAGATACGCAGTATTTT